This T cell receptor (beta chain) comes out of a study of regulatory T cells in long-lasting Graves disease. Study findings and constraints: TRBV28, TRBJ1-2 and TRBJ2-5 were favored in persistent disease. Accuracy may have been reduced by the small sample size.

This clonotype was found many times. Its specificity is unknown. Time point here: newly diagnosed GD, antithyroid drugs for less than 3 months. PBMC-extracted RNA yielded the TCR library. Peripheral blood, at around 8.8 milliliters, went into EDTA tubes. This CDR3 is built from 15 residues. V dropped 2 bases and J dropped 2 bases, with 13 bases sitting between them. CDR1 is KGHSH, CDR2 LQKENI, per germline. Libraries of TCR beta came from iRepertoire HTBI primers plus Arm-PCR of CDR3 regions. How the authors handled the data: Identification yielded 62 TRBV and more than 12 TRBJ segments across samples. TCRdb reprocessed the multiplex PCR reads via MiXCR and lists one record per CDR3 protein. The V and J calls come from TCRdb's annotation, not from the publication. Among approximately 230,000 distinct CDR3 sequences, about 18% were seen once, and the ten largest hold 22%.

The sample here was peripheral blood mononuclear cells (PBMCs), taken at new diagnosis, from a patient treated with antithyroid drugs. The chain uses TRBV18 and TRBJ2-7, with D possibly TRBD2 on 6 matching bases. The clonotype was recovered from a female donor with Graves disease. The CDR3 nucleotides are TGTGCCAGCTCACCAAGGCGCGGGGACCCCTACGAGCAGTACTTC. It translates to CASSPRRGDPYEQYF.